The following is a TCR beta chain sequence with its context. This entry comes from a study of hypomethylating agent response in myelodysplastic syndrome. Study overall: TET2 mutation, the most common, occurred in about 45% of the 11 patients.

Profiled with immunoSEQ multiplex PCR; TCRdb holds only in-frame clones, not every one. The repertoire has about 5,400 clones, approximately 91% of them found once; the top ten carry more than 9%. V lost 8 bases, J lost 3 bases, and 10 bases stayed unmatched. CDR3 length: 15 residues. The V gene's germline CDR1 is MGHDK and CDR2 SYGVNS. The chain carries TRBV25-1 and TRBJ2-5; TRBD2 matches at 9 bases. The receptor's source is a human donor with myelodysplastic syndrome. Source: bone marrow, taken before or after starting hypomethylating agent treatment for myelodysplastic syndrome (not recorded which). This CDR3 is CASPPQRGVKETQYF. The CDR3 DNA sequence: TGTGCCAGCCCACCCCAGCGGGGGGTAAAAGAGACCCAGTACTTC.